Listed below are T cell receptor beta chains from one sample, sequenced in a study of T-cell memory formation after mild COVID-19. TCRdb independently ran MiXCR on the 5' RACE reads; one entry per CDR3 protein. The sample carries around 320,000 distinct CDR3 sequences, 28% recorded once. Source material: PBMCs or a T cell subset sorted from them (not recorded which). These receptors were taken from an adult woman who had mild COVID-19 (a few samples of this study predate the infection). Cell type and time point are not known. Both conserved end residues are part of each CDR3. A D gene is named only where the DNA matches it firmly. The size field is filled for only some rows; it gives once, few, many or a size class.

d_gene,v_gene,j_gene,abundance,CDR3nt,CDR3aa
-,TRBV6-1,TRBJ1-2,-,TGTGCCAGCACCCCGAGGGTAAAAACCCTTTATGGCTACACCTTC,CASTPRVKTLYGYTF
-,TRBV28,TRBJ1-2,-,TGTGCCAGCAGTTTCATAAATATCCGGGACACTTTTAACTATGGCTACACCTTC,CASSFINIRDTFNYGYTF
-,TRBV7-8,TRBJ1-5,-,TGTGCCAGCAGCTTAGACCGTGACAAGCAGCCCCAGCATTTT,CASSLDRDKQPQHF
TRBD2,TRBV5-1,TRBJ2-1,-,TGCGCCAGCAGCTTGACGACTAGCGGGGGGGCAATTGACGATGAGCAGTTCTTC,CASSLTTSGGAIDDEQFF
-,TRBV30,TRBJ1-1,-,TGTGCCTGGAGTAATTTACAGGGAATGAACACTGAAGCTTTCTTT,CAWSNLQGMNTEAFF
TRBD2,TRBV3-1,TRBJ2-1,few,TGTGCCAGCAGTCCCACCGGGACTAGCGGGAGTAATGAGCAGTTCTTC,CASSPTGTSGSNEQFF
-,TRBV27,TRBJ2-7,-,TGTGCCAGCAGTCTCCCGACGGGAGAGCAGTACTTC,CASSLPTGEQYF
TRBD1,TRBV5-4,TRBJ1-2,-,TGTGCCAGCAGCACCCGGACAGGGCCCTATGGCTACACCTTC,CASSTRTGPYGYTF
-,TRBV12-3/TRBV12-4,TRBJ2-4,few,TGTGCCAGCAGTTCACGGGGGCAGACACTAGCCAAAAACATTCAGTACTTC,CASSSRGQTLAKNIQYF
-,TRBV6-1,TRBJ2-1,many,TGTGCCACCTACCGGGACAGAGGGGGGGGTGAGCAGTTCTTC,CATYRDRGGGEQFF
-,TRBV20-1,TRBJ2-2,-,TGCAGTGGCAGCACCGGGCCCAGCACCGGGGAGCTGTTTTTT,CSGSTGPSTGELFF
-,TRBV14,TRBJ2-7,-,TGTGCCAGCAGCCAAAGGGGAACCCCGGCCGTCCTCAGACGGGGGTACGAGCAGTACTTC,CASSQRGTPAVLRRGYEQYF
-,TRBV12-3/TRBV12-4,TRBJ1-2,few,TGTGCCAGCAGTTTGGGGACCTCTGACACCTTC,CASSLGTSDTF
TRBD1,TRBV5-1,TRBJ2-4,-,TGCGCCAGCAGCAAGGGACAGCACAAAAACATTCAGTACTTC,CASSKGQHKNIQYF
TRBD1,TRBV12-3/TRBV12-4,TRBJ1-2,-,TGTGCCAGCAGTAGCCCGGGACAGGGAGACTATGGCTACACCTTC,CASSSPGQGDYGYTF
TRBD1,TRBV4-1,TRBJ2-7,few,TGCGCCAGCAGCCGAACGCCGGGACAGGACTACGAGCAGTACTTC,CASSRTPGQDYEQYF
-,TRBV25-1,TRBJ2-3,-,TGTGCCAGCAGTGAATCACGCGAACTGTTGGGGGGAACAGATACGCAGTATTTT,CASSESRELLGGTDTQYF
TRBD2,TRBV7-9,TRBJ2-7,-,TGTGCCAGCAGCCCTACGGGGGGGATCATCTACGAGCAGTACTTC,CASSPTGGIIYEQYF
-,TRBV24-1,TRBJ2-2,few,TGTGCCACCAGTGATAATAGGGTATCCACCGGGGAGCTGTTTTTT,CATSDNRVSTGELFF
-,TRBV12-3/TRBV12-4,TRBJ1-1,few,TGTGCCAGCAGTTTTCAGGCCACTGAAGCTTTCTTT,CASSFQATEAFF
TRBD2,TRBV6-5,TRBJ2-7,-,TGTGCCAGCAGAGGCTTCGGGACTAGCGGGATCATTTACGAGCAGTACTTC,CASRGFGTSGIIYEQYF
TRBD1,TRBV20-1,TRBJ1-1,few,TGCAGTGCGAGTCCATGGGACAGGGGCCTGAACACTGAAGCTTTCTTT,CSASPWDRGLNTEAFF
-,TRBV6-5,TRBJ2-3,-,TGTGCCAGCAGTTACTCGGCCATTAGGCCAGATACGCAGTATTTT,CASSYSAIRPDTQYF
TRBD2,TRBV7-9,TRBJ2-5,few,TGTGCCATCCAGCGGGAGGGCCAGGAGACCCAGTACTTC,CAIQREGQETQYF
-,TRBV25-1,TRBJ2-7,few,TGTGCCAGCAGTGATTCGGCCCGATCCTACGAGCAGTACTTC,CASSDSARSYEQYF
TRBD1,TRBV7-9,TRBJ2-3,few,TGTGCCAGCAGCGTGGGACAGTCCACGCAGTATTTT,CASSVGQSTQYF
-,TRBV30,TRBJ2-7,few,TGTGCCTGGAACAGGGCCTACGAGCAGTACTTC,CAWNRAYEQYF
-,TRBV5-1,TRBJ2-7,many,TGCGCCAGCAGCTTGGCCAGCGATAACTACGAGCAGTACTTC,CASSLASDNYEQYF
-,TRBV9,TRBJ2-2,few,TGTGCCAGCAGCTTAGATTCCGGGACGGCTTTTACCGGGGAGCTGTTTTTT,CASSLDSGTAFTGELFF
-,TRBV4-1,TRBJ2-5,few,TGCGCCAGCAGCCAAGATCTTCGGGCCCAAGAGACCCAGTACTTC,CASSQDLRAQETQYF
-,TRBV7-9,TRBJ2-2,-,TGTGCCAGCAGCTTCCCGGACACGAACACCGGGGAGCTGTTTTTT,CASSFPDTNTGELFF
-,TRBV29-1,TRBJ2-5,-,TGCAGCGTACTTGAAGCGGGTGGAGAGACCCAGTACTTC,CSVLEAGGETQYF
-,TRBV6-1,TRBJ2-7,once,TGTGCCAGCAGCCCACAAGTGGCGAGGCCGGGGGACTTC,CASSPQVARPGDF
-,TRBV5-1,TRBJ2-1,-,TGCGCCAGCATCCCAGACAGTACCTACAATGAGCAGTTCTTC,CASIPDSTYNEQFF
-,TRBV23-1,TRBJ1-4,-,TGCGCCAGCAGTCCCCGGACATCAAATGAAAAACTGTTTTTT,CASSPRTSNEKLFF
TRBD1,TRBV5-6,TRBJ2-7,few,TGTGCCAGCAGTAGGACAGGGATCAGCTCCTACGAGCAGTACTTC,CASSRTGISSYEQYF
-,TRBV7-7,TRBJ2-1,-,TGTGCCAGCAGACCCCAGGCAGGGTCCTACAATGAGCAGTTCTTC,CASRPQAGSYNEQFF
-,TRBV5-5,TRBJ2-2,few,TGTGCCAGCAGCTTACCAGAACACACCGGGGAGCTGTTTTTT,CASSLPEHTGELFF
-,TRBV2,TRBJ1-2,-,TGTGCCAGTCCCCGGGGCCGCTATGGCTACACCTTC,CASPRGRYGYTF
-,TRBV3-1,TRBJ2-5,many,TGTGCCAGCAGCCGGAGCGGACTCCAAGAGACCCAGTACTTC,CASSRSGLQETQYF
-,TRBV20-1,TRBJ2-1,few,TGCAGTGCTAGAGATCCACTAGTAAGTGAGCAGTTCTTC,CSARDPLVSEQFF
TRBD1,TRBV15,TRBJ1-1,few,TGTGCCACCAGCAGAGATGGGACAGGGGACACTGAAGCTTTCTTT,CATSRDGTGDTEAFF
-,TRBV27,TRBJ1-5,-,TGTGCCAGCAGTTTATCCGGCTACCGGCAGGGCAATCAGCCCCAGCATTTT,CASSLSGYRQGNQPQHF
TRBD1,TRBV18,TRBJ2-1,few,TGTGCCAGCTCACCCGCAGGGGGCCCATATGAGCAGTTCTTC,CASSPAGGPYEQFF
TRBD2,TRBV11-2,TRBJ2-3,few,TGTGCCAGCAGCCGCGGTAGTAGCGGGACGACGCAGTATTTT,CASSRGSSGTTQYF